The 3 T cell receptor beta chains presented below share a single source sample, sequenced in a study of T cell clonality in common variable immunodeficiency. The method was immunoSEQ multiplex PCR; TCRdb's version includes in-frame clones alone and lacks a portion of them. Listed for the sample are tens of thousands of clones, none seen a single time. Sequencing was performed on peripheral blood mononuclear cells. These receptors all come from a person aged 18 to 75 in good health.

In this sample, this clone turned up many times. The CDR3 is cut off 3 residues early in the read; its end comes from the germline J gene. The J gene is TRBJ1-6, the V gene TRBV2; the D gene is possibly TRBD1 (5 bases). This CDR3 region has 13 residues. The germline CDR1 and CDR2 sequences are SNHLY and FYNNEI. Trimming cost V 3 bases and J 7 bases, with 7 bases left between them. This CDR3 reads CASSDRGNSPLHF. CDR3 bases read: TGTGCCAGCAGTGATAGGGGAAATTCACCC. Full variable domain (remainder filled in from reference TRBV2 and TRBJ1-6): EPEVTQTPSHQVTQMGQEVILRCVPISNHLYFYWYRQILGQKVEFLVSFYNNEISEKSEIFDDQFSVERPDGSNFTLKIRSTKLEDSAMYFCASSDRGNSPLHFGNGTRLTVT.

This clone was seen many times. The CDR3 extends 3 residues past the end of the read, so its final part is completed from the germline J gene. J is TRBJ2-1 and V is TRBV9, with 8 bases aligning to TRBD1. The CDR3 contains 15 residues. V lost 3 bases to trimming and J lost 4 bases; unmatched junction nucleotides: 6. CDR1 SGDLS and CDR2 YYNGEE come from the germline V gene. The CDR3 spells CASSAQGAFYNEQFF. The DNA read from the CDR3 is TGTGCCAGCAGCGCCCAGGGGGCTTTTTACAATGAG.

Ten or more counts support this clone. The read ends 3 residues shy of where the CDR3 ends; the end is completed using the germline J gene. This sequence joins TRBV12-3 or TRBV12-4 and TRBJ2-2, with TRBD1 as a possible D gene (5 bases). V lost 5 bases, J lost 1 base, and 8 bases lay in between. CDR3 length: 14 amino acids. The CDR3 region is CASSRDRNTGELFF. The DNA read from the CDR3 is TGTGCCAGCAGTAGAGACAGGAACACCGGGGAG.